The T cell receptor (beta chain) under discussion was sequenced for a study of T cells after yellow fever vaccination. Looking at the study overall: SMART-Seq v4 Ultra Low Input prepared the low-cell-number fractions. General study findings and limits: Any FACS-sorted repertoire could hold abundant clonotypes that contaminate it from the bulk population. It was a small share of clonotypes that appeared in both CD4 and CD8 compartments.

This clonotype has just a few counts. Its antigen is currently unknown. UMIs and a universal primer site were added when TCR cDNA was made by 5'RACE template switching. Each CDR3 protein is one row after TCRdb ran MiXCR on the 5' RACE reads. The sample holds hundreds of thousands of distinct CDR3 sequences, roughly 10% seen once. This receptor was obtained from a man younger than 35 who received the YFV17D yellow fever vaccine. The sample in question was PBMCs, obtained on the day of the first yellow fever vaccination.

In DNA form, the CDR3 reads TGTGCCAGCAGCTACCCGGGGGGGCGCGGAAGAAACACCATATATTTT. The encoded protein is CASSYPGGRGRNTIYF. The chain combines TRBV7-9 with TRBJ1-3, with D maybe TRBD1 (6 bases). From germline, CDR1 is SEHNR and CDR2 FQNEAQ (reference sequence). The CDR3 contains 16 residues. V was shortened by 4 bases and J by 5 bases, with 18 bases between the two germline ends.